These 5 T cell receptor beta chains were all obtained from the same sample, sequenced in a study of identical twins. TCRdb passed the 5' RACE reads through MiXCR, listing each CDR3 protein once. The sample consists of approximately 260,000 distinct CDR3 sequences, about an eighth of them appearing once. The sample was memory (CD45RO+) T cells sorted from blood. These TCRs come from a woman under 30 in good health.

This clonotype appeared many times. The chain is built from TRBV5-6 and TRBJ1-5; D gene ambiguous. The CDR3 consists of 13 residues. Looked up from germline, CDR1 is SGHDT and CDR2 is YYEEEE. Trimming took off 2 bases at V and 0 bases at J, with 3 bases between the two ends. CDR3 nucleotides: TGTGCCAGCAGCTTTAATAGCAATCAGCCCCAGCATTTT. It yields the protein CASSFNSNQPQHF.

This clonotype was counted at least ten times. The J gene is TRBJ2-7, the V gene TRBV4-3; 7 positions match TRBD2. CDR1 is LGHNA and CDR2 is YSLEER in the germline V gene. The CDR3 length is 16 residues. J was trimmed by 3 bases and V by 0 bases; bases with no gene match: 8. CDR3 sequence reads: CASSQEGGSGFYEQYF. CDR3 nucleotide sequence: TGCGCCAGCAGCCAAGAGGGGGGGTCGGGATTCTACGAGCAGTACTTC.

This clonotype was seen a handful of times. The V gene is TRBV29-1, the J gene TRBJ1-1; D perhaps matches TRBD1 (5 bases). CDR3 size: 14 residues. Trimming removed 3 bases from V and 1 base from J, with 12 bases in between. Germline CDR1 SQVTM, CDR2 ANQGSEA. The CDR3 sequence is CSVDVFTGNTEAFF. CDR3 in DNA: TGCAGCGTTGATGTCTTCACAGGGAACACTGAAGCTTTCTTT.

This clonotype turned up a few times. This chain joins TRBV5-1 and TRBJ2-7; 9 bases agree with TRBD2. Per germline, CDR1 SGHRS and CDR2 YFSETQ. V shed 4 bases, J shed 4 bases, and the junction held 9 bases outside the gene matches. This CDR3 contains 15 residues. CDR3 region: CASSPMAGGPYEQYF. In DNA form, the CDR3 reads TGCGCCAGCAGCCCCATGGCGGGAGGGCCATACGAGCAGTACTTC.

The table lists this clonotype with a few counts. The rearrangement links TRBV7-2 to TRBJ2-1; TRBD1 is a possible D gene (5 bases). Deletions cut 2 bases from V and 2 bases from J, with 10 bases between. The germline V gene has CDR1 SGHTA and CDR2 FQGNSA. The CDR3 has 15 residues. The CDR3 is CASSLTQGPYNEQFF. The CDR3 nucleotides are TGTGCCAGCAGCTTAACCCAGGGCCCCTACAATGAGCAGTTCTTC.